This T cell receptor (beta chain) is from a study of T cell repertoires in cytomegalovirus infection. Study summary: An indication of both CMV infection and matching HLA type came from public TCR beta signatures. General study points: Dominant in the ex vivo response were TCR beta clonotypes restricted by HLA-C and specific for CMV.

Germline CDR1 and CDR2: SGHTA and FQGNSA. The CDR3 consists of 14 residues. V was shortened by 1 base and J by 3 bases, with 9 bases between the two germline ends. Each CDR3 protein gets one entry after TCRdb re-called the reads with MiXCR. The table has approximately 110,000 distinct CDR3 sequences, 10% seen once. With regard to this clonotype: What it binds is unknown.

The TCR originated in a human donor in good health (CMV status not recorded). Some clones in this sample may be carry-over from other donors' samples. The chain carries TRBV7-2 and TRBJ1-2; unclear D gene. The sequenced sample consisted of PBMCs, sequenced either directly or after in vitro stimulation (not recorded which). This CDR3 reads CASSLGRTDYGYTF. The CDR3, as DNA: TGTGCCAGCAGCTTAGGCCGCACGGACTATGGCTACACCTTC.